A single T cell receptor (beta chain) is shown here with its context. This clone was detected once. What antigen it recognizes has not been identified. Within one base of it there is no much larger clone, and no base qualities were kept. These data belong to a study of blood T cell repertoires in COVID-19 (TCRdb year 2020). In the study overall: Collaborator samples came from the United States, Italy and Spain and covered acute and convalescent phases of COVID-19. The prospective study material was composed of cDNA or gDNA derived from T cells, B-cell-depleted T cells, or PBMCs. Subjects who had been exposed to COVID-19, were actively infected with it, or had recovered from it provided the deeply sampled blood TCRbeta repertoires that made up the dataset. A freely available public database, intended as a resource for researchers studying the immune response to SARS-CoV-2, is where the repertoires were released. The samples were drawn from two sources: the first 160 participants of the ongoing ImmuneRACE study, and over 950 subjects contributed by 6 global collaborators. The sample metadata nearly always contained a de-identified subject ID, COVID-19 status, age in years and sex. Where available, HLA class I and class II types were taken from metadata supplied by the sample provider and were not determined by assay-based typing. General conclusions and limits of the study: The quantity of clinical and demographic metadata differed by source and by participant and was supplied without curation.

Collaborating institutions collected whole blood in K2EDTA tubes following their own protocols. Collaborator samples were shipped for TCRbeta analysis as frozen whole blood, isolated PBMCs, or DNA extracted from either sample type. From V the trimming removes 3 bases and from J it removes 5 bases, while the gene matches leave 7 bases of the junction unaccounted for. CDR1 KGHSH and CDR2 LQKENI are derived from the germline V gene. The cysteine opens and the phenylalanine closes a CDR3 of 17 amino acids. Kept here is only the CDR3 DNA, which spans 51 bases and is read in frame from base 1. TCRbeta CDR3 regions were amplified from genomic DNA using the immunoSEQ Assay, a bias-controlled multiplex PCR. In the source study's methods: Nucleated cell counts per sample were estimated from amplification of reference gene primers within the assay. To quantify the absolute abundance of each unique TCRbeta CDR3 rearrangement, sequence reads were collapsed and filtered. For each sample, productive Simpson clonality was calculated as the square root of Simpson's diversity index over productive rearrangements. Not all clones reach the TCRdb copy of this immuneACCESS table, which keeps in-frame sequences only. Checked studies attribute under half of the gap to unresolved V genes and leave the rest unexplained. V and J calls and clone size come straight from that table; D and trimming were deduced from the DNA. For this sample the table gives a few hundred thousand clones, of which around 87% were detected only once. In total, the top ten clones hold less than 3% of the sample.

The V and J genes are TRBV18 and TRBJ2-3, with 14 bases matching TRBD2. Sequenced: peripheral blood. The sequence was collected from a woman aged 45-65 years with acute or convalescent COVID-19. The nucleotide sequence reads TGTGCCAGCTCACCCTCCGGGACTAGCGGGAGAGGAGATACGCAGTATTTT. It translates to CASSPSGTSGRGDTQYF.